This T cell receptor (beta chain) is from a study of cytomegalovirus exposure and HLA in healthy donors. The wider study: An early release of data contained 80 million to 85 million unique TCRs, which came from HLA-typed donors.

CDR3 length equals 15 residues. Germline CDR1 is SGDLS and CDR2 is YYNGEE. V gave up 2 bases and J gave up 2 bases; unmatched junction bases: 5. Findings of the study overall: Among CMV-associated TCR beta chains, most appeared HLA-restricted in a later analysis. The study labeled 164 TCR beta chains cytomegalovirus-associated.

Notes on this clone: Its specificity is unknown.

The PCR made use of 60 Vbeta and 13 Jbeta primers. Clones were sequenced by immunoSEQ multiplex PCR, and TCRdb holds only the in-frame ones, with some missing. Counted here are 200,000 to 250,000 clones, roughly 82% occurring once; the ten biggest clones make up 5.4%. This receptor was identified in a woman in her forties in good health and CMV-seropositive. Sequenced input: PBMCs. This sequence joins TRBV9 and TRBJ1-2; 8 bases map to TRBD1. Written as DNA, the CDR3 is TGTGCCAGCAGCGTCGGACAGGGTACGAACTATGGCTACACCTTC. Its protein product is CASSVGQGTNYGYTF.